This TCR beta chain was documented in a study of cytomegalovirus exposure and HLA in healthy donors. Study-level points and caveats: Confirmation was obtained in vitro that a few CMV-associated chains are specific for CMV antigens. Common viral pathogens seemed to be connected with several of the most significant clusters, according to a later analysis.

Unmatched junction bases numbered 5, after V lost 5 bases and J lost 4 bases. The CDR3 totals 15 residues. Germline loops: CDR1 SNHLY, CDR2 FYNNEI. A remark on this clone: Antigen unknown.

PCR employed 60 Vbeta and 13 Jbeta primers. The data were produced by immunoSEQ multiplex PCR, yet TCRdb's version contains in-frame clones alone and is incomplete. The table records about 190,000 clones, roughly 80% of them present only once. V is TRBV2 and J is TRBJ2-6; 7 nucleotides agree with TRBD1. Input material: PBMCs. The TCR comes from a woman aged 18-29 years in good health and CMV-seronegative. The DNA of the CDR3 is TGTGCCAGCAGTATACAGGGGTACGGGGCCAACGTCCTGACTTTC. Protein sequence: CASSIQGYGANVLTF.